A selection of T cell receptor beta chains follows, all from one sample in a study of blood T cells in healthy people across ages. TCRdb processed the 5' RACE reads anew with MiXCR; each CDR3 protein has one entry. The sample has 1.2 million to 1.5 million distinct CDR3 sequences; approximately 59% are singletons. Specimen: blood. These receptors came from a man younger than 30 in good health. The CDR3 runs from the conserved cysteine through the conserved F or W. The order of the fields is J gene, D gene, V gene, clone size, CDR3 length, CDR3 DNA, CDR3 protein. D genes are given only for firm matches. Not every row has a clone size; where given, it reads once, few, many or a size class.

J gene: TRBJ2-1; D gene: TRBD2; V gene: TRBV27; clone size: .; CDR3 length: 20; CDR3 DNA: TGTGCCAGCAGCGCTAAACTGGCTCACGGTCCTAGCGGATCCTACAATGAGCAGTTCTTC; CDR3 protein: CASSAKLAHGPSGSYNEQFF
J gene: TRBJ2-1; D gene: TRBD1; V gene: TRBV7-9; clone size: .; CDR3 length: 17; CDR3 DNA: TGTGCCAGCAGCTTAACCGGGACAGGGAATTTTTACAATGAGCAGTTCTTC; CDR3 protein: CASSLTGTGNFYNEQFF
J gene: TRBJ1-1; D gene: .; V gene: TRBV6-1; clone size: .; CDR3 length: 12; CDR3 DNA: TGTGCCAGCAGGGACCTAAGGACTGAAGCTTTCTTT; CDR3 protein: CASRDLRTEAFF
J gene: TRBJ2-1; D gene: .; V gene: TRBV27; clone size: few; CDR3 length: 12; CDR3 DNA: TGTGCCAGCAGTTTTGGGGCTAATGAGCAGTTCTTC; CDR3 protein: CASSFGANEQFF
J gene: TRBJ2-2; D gene: .; V gene: TRBV6-4; clone size: .; CDR3 length: 14; CDR3 DNA: TGTGCCGGCAGTGAGGGATGGAACACCGGGGAGCTGTTTTTT; CDR3 protein: CAGSEGWNTGELFF
J gene: TRBJ1-2; D gene: .; V gene: TRBV7-2; clone size: .; CDR3 length: 14; CDR3 DNA: TGTGCCAGCAGCCCGTCGGGACAACCGGGAGGCTACACCTTC; CDR3 protein: CASSPSGQPGGYTF
J gene: TRBJ2-7; D gene: TRBD1; V gene: TRBV18; clone size: .; CDR3 length: 18; CDR3 DNA: TGTGCCAGCTCACCACCGGACAGGGGGTACTCCAACCGCTACGAGCAGTACTTC; CDR3 protein: CASSPPDRGYSNRYEQYF
J gene: TRBJ2-6; D gene: .; V gene: TRBV2; clone size: .; CDR3 length: 15; CDR3 DNA: TGTGCCAGCGGGGACACCAACTCTGGGGCCAACGTCCTGACTTTC; CDR3 protein: CASGDTNSGANVLTF
J gene: TRBJ1-2; D gene: TRBD1; V gene: TRBV6-1; clone size: .; CDR3 length: 13; CDR3 DNA: TGTGCCAGCAGTGGACAGGGAAATAATGGCTACACCTTC; CDR3 protein: CASSGQGNNGYTF
J gene: TRBJ2-7; D gene: .; V gene: TRBV11-2; clone size: few; CDR3 length: 17; CDR3 DNA: TGTGCCAGCAGCTTAGATTTGCTAGTGGGGCGTTCCTACGAGCAGTACTTC; CDR3 protein: CASSLDLLVGRSYEQYF
J gene: TRBJ2-5; D gene: TRBD1; V gene: TRBV3-1; clone size: few; CDR3 length: 15; CDR3 DNA: TGTGCCAGCAGCCAAGCGGCCAGGGGGTATGAGACCCAGTACTTC; CDR3 protein: CASSQAARGYETQYF
J gene: TRBJ1-6; D gene: .; V gene: TRBV12-3/TRBV12-4; clone size: .; CDR3 length: 14; CDR3 DNA: TGTGCCAGCAGTCTCCAGGGGAGCAGCTCACCCCTCCACTTT; CDR3 protein: CASSLQGSSSPLHF
J gene: TRBJ2-5; D gene: .; V gene: TRBV7-9; clone size: .; CDR3 length: 14; CDR3 DNA: TGTGCCAGCAGCTTAGCGAGACTAGAAGAGACCCAGTACTTC; CDR3 protein: CASSLARLEETQYF
J gene: TRBJ2-3; D gene: .; V gene: TRBV6-4; clone size: .; CDR3 length: 15; CDR3 DNA: TGTGCCAGCAGGAGGTGGGCCCTTAGCACAGATACGCAGTATTTT; CDR3 protein: CASRRWALSTDTQYF
J gene: TRBJ2-3; D gene: .; V gene: TRBV9; clone size: .; CDR3 length: 15; CDR3 DNA: TGTGCCAGCAGCGTAGTTCGGGGGCACACAGATACGCAGTATTTT; CDR3 protein: CASSVVRGHTDTQYF
J gene: TRBJ1-4; D gene: .; V gene: TRBV12-3/TRBV12-4; clone size: .; CDR3 length: 14; CDR3 DNA: TGTGCCAGCAGTTTGGGCGGAGCTAATGAAAAACTGTTTTTT; CDR3 protein: CASSLGGANEKLFF
J gene: TRBJ1-6; D gene: TRBD1; V gene: TRBV3-1; clone size: .; CDR3 length: 16; CDR3 DNA: TGTGCCAGCAGCCGATCAACAGGGGGGGAGAATTCACCCCTCCACTTT; CDR3 protein: CASSRSTGGENSPLHF
J gene: TRBJ1-5; D gene: .; V gene: TRBV6-6; clone size: .; CDR3 length: 14; CDR3 DNA: TGTGCCAGCAGTTACTCAGAAAGCAATCAGCCCCAGCATTTT; CDR3 protein: CASSYSESNQPQHF
J gene: TRBJ1-2; D gene: .; V gene: TRBV29-1; clone size: once; CDR3 length: 12; CDR3 DNA: TGCAGCGTTGACCGGGAGGAGGTTGGCTACACCTTC; CDR3 protein: CSVDREEVGYTF
J gene: TRBJ2-5; D gene: .; V gene: TRBV18; clone size: .; CDR3 length: 15; CDR3 DNA: TGTGCCAGCTCACCTTTTAGGGGCTCTTCGGAGACCCAGTACTTC; CDR3 protein: CASSPFRGSSETQYF
J gene: TRBJ2-1; D gene: .; V gene: TRBV7-2; clone size: once; CDR3 length: 14; CDR3 DNA: TGTGCCAGCAGCTTAGGATTTAGGTGGAGTGAGCAGTTCTTC; CDR3 protein: CASSLGFRWSEQFF
J gene: TRBJ2-2; D gene: .; V gene: TRBV20-1; clone size: .; CDR3 length: 18; CDR3 DNA: TGCAGTGCTAGAGATTATGGCACCGGGACACAAAACACCGGGGAGCTGTTTTTT; CDR3 protein: CSARDYGTGTQNTGELFF
J gene: TRBJ2-1; D gene: .; V gene: TRBV15; clone size: .; CDR3 length: 14; CDR3 DNA: TGTGCCACCAGGGGAAGGAAGAGTGACAATGAGCAGTTCTTC; CDR3 protein: CATRGRKSDNEQFF
J gene: TRBJ1-4; D gene: .; V gene: TRBV20-1; clone size: once; CDR3 length: 13; CDR3 DNA: TGCGGTGCTGCGAACGTCGTGGGGGAAAAACTGTTTTTT; CDR3 protein: CGAANVVGEKLFF
J gene: TRBJ2-5; D gene: .; V gene: TRBV7-2; clone size: few; CDR3 length: 14; CDR3 DNA: TGTGCCAGCAGCCCGATCCCGGGCCAAGAGACCCAGTACTTC; CDR3 protein: CASSPIPGQETQYF
J gene: TRBJ2-5; D gene: TRBD1; V gene: TRBV7-8; clone size: .; CDR3 length: 14; CDR3 DNA: TGTGCCAGCAGCGTGGGACAGGGGGGAGCGACCCAGTACTTC; CDR3 protein: CASSVGQGGATQYF
J gene: TRBJ1-6; D gene: .; V gene: TRBV25-1; clone size: .; CDR3 length: 15; CDR3 DNA: TGTGCAAGCAGTTTACAGGGAATCGGTAATTCACCCCTCCACTTT; CDR3 protein: CASSLQGIGNSPLHF
J gene: TRBJ1-2; D gene: .; V gene: TRBV5-1; clone size: .; CDR3 length: 14; CDR3 DNA: TGCGCCAGTTCGGACGGCGGGTTTCTGTATGGCTACACCTTC; CDR3 protein: CASSDGGFLYGYTF
J gene: TRBJ1-1; D gene: TRBD1; V gene: TRBV29-1; clone size: .; CDR3 length: 16; CDR3 DNA: TGCAGCGTTGCACGGACAGGGGGCGGAATGAACACTGAAGCTTTCTTT; CDR3 protein: CSVARTGGGMNTEAFF
J gene: TRBJ2-1; D gene: TRBD2; V gene: TRBV20-1; clone size: .; CDR3 length: 14; CDR3 DNA: TGCAGTGCTAGATCCGGGCGGGGGGGCGGTGAGCAGTTCTTC; CDR3 protein: CSARSGRGGGEQFF
J gene: TRBJ2-1; D gene: .; V gene: TRBV10-3; clone size: .; CDR3 length: 14; CDR3 DNA: TGTGCCAGCAACCGGGACCCTTTTTCCAATGAGCAGTTCTTC; CDR3 protein: CASNRDPFSNEQFF
J gene: TRBJ2-1; D gene: TRBD2; V gene: TRBV10-3; clone size: few; CDR3 length: 14; CDR3 DNA: TGTGCCATCTTGGCCGGGACTAGCGTCAATGAGCAGTTCTTC; CDR3 protein: CAILAGTSVNEQFF
J gene: TRBJ1-1; D gene: .; V gene: TRBV27; clone size: few; CDR3 length: 14; CDR3 DNA: TGTGCCAGCAGTACTCCCGGGAGGAACACTGAAGCTTTCTTT; CDR3 protein: CASSTPGRNTEAFF
J gene: TRBJ1-1; D gene: .; V gene: TRBV7-8; clone size: .; CDR3 length: 16; CDR3 DNA: TGTGCCAGCAGCCCCCTTTTCGGGAACTTAAACACTGAAGCTTTCTTT; CDR3 protein: CASSPLFGNLNTEAFF
J gene: TRBJ2-7; D gene: TRBD1; V gene: TRBV28; clone size: .; CDR3 length: 14; CDR3 DNA: TGTGCCAGCAGCTTCGGGACAGGTCGCTACGAGCAGTACTTC; CDR3 protein: CASSFGTGRYEQYF
J gene: TRBJ1-2; D gene: TRBD1; V gene: TRBV29-1; clone size: .; CDR3 length: 14; CDR3 DNA: TGCAGCGTTGAAGGGGACAGGGTTGACTATGGCTACACCTTC; CDR3 protein: CSVEGDRVDYGYTF
J gene: TRBJ2-7; D gene: TRBD2; V gene: TRBV4-2; clone size: few; CDR3 length: 20; CDR3 DNA: TGTGCCAGCCAACTTCAACCGAGCGGGGGGCACAACCCAAGCTCCTACGAGCAGTACTTC; CDR3 protein: CASQLQPSGGHNPSSYEQYF
J gene: TRBJ2-3; D gene: .; V gene: TRBV6-6; clone size: .; CDR3 length: 16; CDR3 DNA: TGTGCCAGCACCCCCGGGGATCCTTCGGGATCAGATACGCAGTATTTT; CDR3 protein: CASTPGDPSGSDTQYF
J gene: TRBJ2-1; D gene: .; V gene: TRBV27; clone size: few; CDR3 length: 15; CDR3 DNA: TGTGCCAGCAGTATAATCCCGGACAGATACAATGAGCAGTTCTTC; CDR3 protein: CASSIIPDRYNEQFF
J gene: TRBJ1-1; D gene: .; V gene: TRBV12-3/TRBV12-4; clone size: few; CDR3 length: 12; CDR3 DNA: TGTGCCAGCACCCCTGGGGGGCTTGAAGCTTTCTTT; CDR3 protein: CASTPGGLEAFF
J gene: TRBJ2-5; D gene: TRBD2; V gene: TRBV11-2; clone size: few; CDR3 length: 15; CDR3 DNA: TGTGCCAGCAGCCTCAAAGCGGGGGGGCTAGAGACCCAGTACTTC; CDR3 protein: CASSLKAGGLETQYF
J gene: TRBJ2-5; D gene: TRBD2; V gene: TRBV27; clone size: .; CDR3 length: 16; CDR3 DNA: TGTGCCAGCAGTTTATCCCTAACCAGCGGGGTAAAGACCCAGTACTTC; CDR3 protein: CASSLSLTSGVKTQYF
J gene: TRBJ1-3; D gene: TRBD1; V gene: TRBV10-3; clone size: .; CDR3 length: 18; CDR3 DNA: TGTGCCATCAGAATAACAATCGGGACAGCGAGCTCTGGAAACACCATATATTTT; CDR3 protein: CAIRITIGTASSGNTIYF
J gene: TRBJ2-3; D gene: TRBD2; V gene: TRBV12-3/TRBV12-4; clone size: .; CDR3 length: 19; CDR3 DNA: TGTGCCAGCAGTTTCGGCCTAGCGGGAGGGCCGGGGAGCACAGATACGCAGTATTTT; CDR3 protein: CASSFGLAGGPGSTDTQYF
J gene: TRBJ2-3; D gene: TRBD2; V gene: TRBV7-2; clone size: .; CDR3 length: 14; CDR3 DNA: TGTACCAGCACTCCGGGACTAGCGGGAGATACGCAGTATTTT; CDR3 protein: CTSTPGLAGDTQYF
J gene: TRBJ2-3; D gene: .; V gene: TRBV5-5; clone size: .; CDR3 length: 12; CDR3 DNA: TGTGCCAGCGGTACAGGCACAGATACGCAGTATTTT; CDR3 protein: CASGTGTDTQYF
J gene: TRBJ1-6; D gene: .; V gene: TRBV10-3; clone size: .; CDR3 length: 13; CDR3 DNA: TGTGCCTCGGCCCGGGAATATAATTCACCCCTCCACTTT; CDR3 protein: CASAREYNSPLHF
J gene: TRBJ2-7; D gene: .; V gene: TRBV15; clone size: .; CDR3 length: 15; CDR3 DNA: TGTGCCACCAGCAGAGGGGGGAGTCCCAACTACGAGCAGTACTTC; CDR3 protein: CATSRGGSPNYEQYF
J gene: TRBJ1-1; D gene: .; V gene: TRBV10-3; clone size: once; CDR3 length: 13; CDR3 DNA: TGTGCCATCAGGGGTACAGGACACACTGAAGCTTTCTTT; CDR3 protein: CAIRGTGHTEAFF
J gene: TRBJ1-5; D gene: .; V gene: TRBV30; clone size: .; CDR3 length: 17; CDR3 DNA: TGTGCCTGGAAGGAATTCCCCTGGGGTCAGGGCAATCAGCCCCAGCATTTT; CDR3 protein: CAWKEFPWGQGNQPQHF
J gene: TRBJ2-5; D gene: TRBD2; V gene: TRBV10-3; clone size: .; CDR3 length: 16; CDR3 DNA: TGTGCCACGGAAGAACCTAGCGGCAAGTACCAAGAGACCCAGTACTTC; CDR3 protein: CATEEPSGKYQETQYF
J gene: TRBJ2-5; D gene: TRBD1; V gene: TRBV25-1; clone size: .; CDR3 length: 14; CDR3 DNA: TGTGCCAGCAGTGAGACAGGGGTACGGGGAGAGCAGTACTTC; CDR3 protein: CASSETGVRGEQYF
J gene: TRBJ1-4; D gene: .; V gene: TRBV11-2; clone size: few; CDR3 length: 16; CDR3 DNA: TGTGCCAGCAGCTTAGTAATGGGTGCAACTAATGAAAAACTGTTTTTT; CDR3 protein: CASSLVMGATNEKLFF
J gene: TRBJ2-4; D gene: TRBD2; V gene: TRBV10-1; clone size: .; CDR3 length: 17; CDR3 DNA: TGCGCCAGCCGGGGCGGGAGGGTACTTCTAGCCAAAAACATTCAGTACTTC; CDR3 protein: CASRGGRVLLAKNIQYF
J gene: TRBJ2-7; D gene: TRBD2; V gene: TRBV6-2/TRBV6-3; clone size: .; CDR3 length: 15; CDR3 DNA: TGTGCCAGCAATGGGGGACTAGCGGTCTCCTACGAGCAGTACTTC; CDR3 protein: CASNGGLAVSYEQYF
J gene: TRBJ2-3; D gene: TRBD1; V gene: TRBV28; clone size: .; CDR3 length: 16; CDR3 DNA: TGTGCCAGCAGGAAAACAGGGGGTCGCGGCACAGATACGCAGTATTTT; CDR3 protein: CASRKTGGRGTDTQYF
J gene: TRBJ2-1; D gene: .; V gene: TRBV6-4; clone size: many; CDR3 length: 14; CDR3 DNA: TGTGCCAGCAGTGACTTGAAGGGCGGCAATGAGCAGTTCTTC; CDR3 protein: CASSDLKGGNEQFF
J gene: TRBJ2-5; D gene: .; V gene: TRBV29-1; clone size: few; CDR3 length: 11; CDR3 DNA: TGCAGCGACCGAGCCGGGGAGACCCAGTACTTC; CDR3 protein: CSDRAGETQYF
J gene: TRBJ2-5; D gene: TRBD2; V gene: TRBV20-1; clone size: .; CDR3 length: 14; CDR3 DNA: TGCAGTGCGAATCCCGGAACTAGCGGGGAGACCCAGTACTTC; CDR3 protein: CSANPGTSGETQYF
J gene: TRBJ2-7; D gene: .; V gene: TRBV5-1; clone size: .; CDR3 length: 13; CDR3 DNA: TGCGCCAGCAGGTCGGACTTAACCTACGAGCAGTACTTC; CDR3 protein: CASRSDLTYEQYF